Below, one T cell receptor beta chain is given with its context. Its antigen remains unidentified. No much larger clone is present one base from it, and per-base qualities are unavailable. These data come from a study of Ad26.COV2.S vaccination and SARS-CoV-2 variants listed by TCRdb under 2021. With respect to the entire study: Vaccine-arm donors were drawn from COV1001, a multicentre, randomized, double-blind, placebo-controlled phase I-IIa trial of Ad26.COV2.S in healthy adults. Ad26.COV2.S was administered intramuscularly at 5 x 10^10 or 1 x 10^11 viral particles, either as a single shot or as two shots given 56 days apart. TCRbeta repertoire sequencing was used to assess the specificity and breadth of SARS-CoV-2-reactive T cell receptors after Ad26.COV2.S vaccination. A total of some 30 samples were included in the TCR-sequenced set, comprising 19 Ad26.COV2.S vaccine recipients, 5 placebo recipients and 8 SARS-CoV-2 convalescent individuals. Trial participants were randomized into five groups of five, in which low-dose or high-dose Ad26.COV2.S was given once or twice, or placebo was given on both occasions. Investigators did not know the trial group allocation while performing experiments and assessing outcomes.

The sample's treatment or condition label is to be understood as: some 19 received Ad26.COV2.S at low or high dose, single or two shots; several received placebo; per-sample allocation not given. For vaccine and placebo recipients, repertoires were sequenced using samples collected on day 63 after the first injection. Cohort 1b enrolled around 23 adults aged 18-55 years at a single site in Boston, USA, between 29 July and 7 August 2020. As a vaccine, Ad26.COV2.S was a replication-incompetent adenovirus type 26 vector that expressed a prefusion-stabilized SARS-CoV-2 spike protein derived from the original Wuhan strain. The germline V and J ends show losses of 5 bases and 3 bases respectively, and no gene match explains 10 bases of the junction. CDR1 and CDR2 were assigned from the germline V gene (reference sequence) as SEHNR and FQNEAQ. The CDR3, from cysteine to phenylalanine, totals 15 residues. Left in the record is the CDR3 DNA by itself, 45 bases read in frame from the first base.

The immunoSEQ Assay was used to sequence TCRbeta CDR3 regions. After extraction, genomic DNA underwent amplification by bias-controlled multiplex PCR, followed by high-throughput sequencing. The published analysis was carried out like this. To quantify the absolute abundance of every unique TCRbeta CDR3 region, sequences were collapsed and filtered. T cell fraction was estimated by normalizing TCRbeta template counts to usable DNA, with usable DNA measured through amplification of reference genes found in all nucleated cells. Repertoire TCRs were annotated as SARS-CoV-2-specific when V gene, CDR3 amino acid sequence and J gene were exactly matched to a known reactive TCR set. The reference SARS-CoV-2 TCR set was obtained from MIRA and was filtered for enrichment in COVID-19-positive ImmuneCODE repertoires, whereby public or cross-reactive TCRs were removed. Using the MIRA antigens, annotated TCRs were further analysed by specific ORF or by position within an ORF. Breadth was defined as the number of annotated unique rearrangements divided by the total number of unique productive rearrangements, and depth was defined as the summed frequency of the annotated unique rearrangements. Group comparisons of TCR breadth used two-sided Wilcoxon rank-sum tests. In TCRdb, the immuneACCESS table is reduced to in-frame sequences with V and J assigned. These tables do not hold every clone; where another copy was compared, an unresolved V gene accounts for under half, and the others remain unexplained. Clone size and V and J calls were adopted from that table, with D and trimming inferred from the DNA. The sample table shows more than 400,000 clones, and roughly 90% are seen once. The ten largest clones represent over 1.5% of the sample.

General study outcomes and caveats: The study was not powered for comparison of responses between vaccine doses or regimens. Spike-specific TCR breadth was higher in Ad26.COV2.S recipients than in placebo recipients (P = 0.0014). After vaccination, spike-specific CD8+ and CD4+ T cell responses were reported to show substantial breadth. Vaccine and placebo recipients had similar non-spike TCR breadth, a finding consistent with the vaccine containing only spike. The authors noted that the TCR breadth and depth analyses may have underestimated total T cell responses.

The source was peripheral blood, collected in a trial of Ad26.COV2.S vaccine versus placebo. Here the chain combines TRBV7-9 and TRBJ2-7, with 7 bases aligning to TRBD1. The clonotype originates from a person between 18 and 65 years old who received the Ad26.COV2.S COVID-19 vaccine or a placebo. The nucleotide sequence reads TGTGCCAGCAGCCACCTCCGGGACAGCTACTACGAGCAGTACTTC. Its coded protein is CASSHLRDSYYEQYF.